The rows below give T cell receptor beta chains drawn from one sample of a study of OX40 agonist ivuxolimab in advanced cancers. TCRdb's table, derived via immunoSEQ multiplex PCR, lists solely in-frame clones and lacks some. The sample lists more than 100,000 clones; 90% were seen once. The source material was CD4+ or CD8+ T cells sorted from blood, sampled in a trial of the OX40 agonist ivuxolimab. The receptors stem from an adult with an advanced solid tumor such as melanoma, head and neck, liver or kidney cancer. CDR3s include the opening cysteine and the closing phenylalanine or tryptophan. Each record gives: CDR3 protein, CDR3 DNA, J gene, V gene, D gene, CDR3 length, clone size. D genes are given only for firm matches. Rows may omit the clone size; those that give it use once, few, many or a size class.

cdr3_aa: CASSDREKAYEQYF
cdr3_nt: TGTGCCAGCAGTGACCGGGAGAAAGCCTACGAGCAGTACTTC
j_call: TRBJ2-7
v_call: TRBV25-1
d_call: .
cdr3_length: 14
clone_size: .

cdr3_aa: CASSPSGGETQYF
cdr3_nt: TGTGCCAGCTCACCCTCAGGAGGAGAGACCCAGTACTTC
j_call: TRBJ2-5
v_call: TRBV18
d_call: .
cdr3_length: 13
clone_size: .

cdr3_aa: CASSIYLTSTYSYNEQFF
cdr3_nt: TGTGCCAGTAGTATATACCTGACTAGCACCTACTCCTACAATGAGCAGTTCTTC
j_call: TRBJ2-1
v_call: TRBV19
d_call: TRBD2
cdr3_length: 18
clone_size: .

cdr3_aa: CASSPGTGGAGNYGYTF
cdr3_nt: TGTGCCAGCTCACCAGGGACAGGGGGCGCAGGGAACTATGGCTACACCTTC
j_call: TRBJ1-2
v_call: TRBV18
d_call: TRBD1
cdr3_length: 17
clone_size: .

cdr3_aa: CASSWRLAGGYNEQFF
cdr3_nt: TGTGCCAGCAGCTGGAGACTAGCGGGAGGGTACAATGAGCAGTTCTTC
j_call: TRBJ2-1
v_call: TRBV5-8
d_call: TRBD2
cdr3_length: 16
clone_size: .

cdr3_aa: CASSPQTGVNTEAFF
cdr3_nt: TGTGCCAGCAGCCCACAGACAGGCGTGAACACTGAAGCTTTCTTT
j_call: TRBJ1-1
v_call: TRBV7-9
d_call: .
cdr3_length: 15
clone_size: .

cdr3_aa: CASSRGGTIYGYTF
cdr3_nt: TGTGCCAGCAGCCGGGGGGGGACGATCTATGGCTACACCTTC
j_call: TRBJ1-2
v_call: TRBV4-2
d_call: .
cdr3_length: 14
clone_size: .

cdr3_aa: CASSPRGSSYSNQPQHF
cdr3_nt: TGTGCCAGCAGTCCCCGAGGCAGCTCTTATAGCAATCAGCCCCAGCATTTT
j_call: TRBJ1-5
v_call: TRBV27
d_call: .
cdr3_length: 17
clone_size: once

cdr3_aa: CASSLMQRGMETQYF
cdr3_nt: TGTGCCAGCAGCTTAATGCAGCGGGGAATGGAGACCCAGTACTTC
j_call: TRBJ2-5
v_call: TRBV11-2
d_call: TRBD2
cdr3_length: 15
clone_size: .

cdr3_aa: CASSLGSNSNQPQHF
cdr3_nt: TGCGCCAGCAGCTTGGGGAGCAATAGCAATCAGCCCCAGCATTTT
j_call: TRBJ1-5
v_call: TRBV5-1
d_call: .
cdr3_length: 15
clone_size: .

cdr3_aa: CASSPSRLYEQYF
cdr3_nt: TGTGCCAGCAGCCCCTCGCGCCTCTACGAGCAGTACTTC
j_call: TRBJ2-7
v_call: TRBV7-2
d_call: .
cdr3_length: 13
clone_size: .

cdr3_aa: CASRSGSGTSSYNEQFF
cdr3_nt: TGTGCCAGCAGATCCGGCAGCGGGACCAGCTCCTACAATGAGCAGTTCTTC
j_call: TRBJ2-1
v_call: TRBV28
d_call: TRBD2
cdr3_length: 17
clone_size: .

cdr3_aa: CASSFRSGGNQPQHF
cdr3_nt: TGTGCCAGCAGCTTCAGGTCCGGGGGCAATCAGCCCCAGCATTTT
j_call: TRBJ1-5
v_call: TRBV13
d_call: .
cdr3_length: 15
clone_size: .

cdr3_aa: CASSQELGLAPYEQYF
cdr3_nt: TGCGCCAGCAGCCAAGAACTAGGACTAGCCCCCTACGAGCAGTACTTC
j_call: TRBJ2-7
v_call: TRBV4-3
d_call: TRBD2
cdr3_length: 16
clone_size: .

cdr3_aa: CAISESTGANEKLFF
cdr3_nt: TGTGCCATCAGTGAGTCGACAGGGGCTAATGAAAAACTGTTTTTT
j_call: TRBJ1-4
v_call: TRBV10-3
d_call: TRBD1
cdr3_length: 15
clone_size: .

cdr3_aa: CASSGTVTYEQYF
cdr3_nt: TGTGCCAGCAGCGGGACCGTGACCTACGAGCAGTACTTC
j_call: TRBJ2-7
v_call: TRBV9
d_call: .
cdr3_length: 13
clone_size: .

cdr3_aa: CASSVSSGLDRQVQYF
cdr3_nt: TGTGCCAGCAGCGTATCCTCGGGACTAGATCGTCAGGTGCAGTACTTC
j_call: TRBJ2-7
v_call: TRBV9
d_call: TRBD2
cdr3_length: 16
clone_size: .

cdr3_aa: CASSVDAGDTGGGYTF
cdr3_nt: TGTGCCAGCAGCGTAGATGCTGGGGACACCGGCGGGGGCTACACCTTC
j_call: TRBJ1-2
v_call: TRBV9
d_call: .
cdr3_length: 16
clone_size: .

cdr3_aa: CASSLGANTEAFF
cdr3_nt: TGTGCCAGCAGCTTGGGCGCGAACACTGAAGCTTTCTTT
j_call: TRBJ1-1
v_call: TRBV5-6
d_call: .
cdr3_length: 13
clone_size: .

cdr3_aa: CASSDRVAQGAYNEQFF
cdr3_nt: TGCGCCAGCAGTGACCGCGTGGCGCAGGGGGCCTACAATGAGCAGTTCTTC
j_call: TRBJ2-1
v_call: TRBV10-1
d_call: TRBD1
cdr3_length: 17
clone_size: .

cdr3_aa: CASPGHSNTEAFF
cdr3_nt: TGTGCCAGCCCGGGACACTCGAACACTGAAGCTTTCTTT
j_call: TRBJ1-1
v_call: TRBV7-3
d_call: .
cdr3_length: 13
clone_size: .

cdr3_aa: CASSPGTSERETQYF
cdr3_nt: TGTGCCAGCAGCCCAGGGACTAGCGAGAGGGAGACCCAGTACTTC
j_call: TRBJ2-5
v_call: TRBV9
d_call: TRBD2
cdr3_length: 15
clone_size: .

cdr3_aa: CASTLFSSYNEQFF
cdr3_nt: TGTGCCAGCACCCTATTCAGCTCCTACAATGAGCAGTTCTTC
j_call: TRBJ2-1
v_call: TRBV7-9
d_call: .
cdr3_length: 14
clone_size: .

cdr3_aa: CASSFVNYGYTF
cdr3_nt: TGTGCCAGCAGCTTTGTGAACTATGGCTACACCTTC
j_call: TRBJ1-2
v_call: TRBV11-2
d_call: .
cdr3_length: 12
clone_size: .

cdr3_aa: CASSHSSAGSYGYTF
cdr3_nt: TGTGCCAGCAGCCACTCATCCGCGGGGAGCTATGGCTACACCTTC
j_call: TRBJ1-2
v_call: TRBV28
d_call: .
cdr3_length: 15
clone_size: once

cdr3_aa: CASSLTGGNTGELFF
cdr3_nt: TGTGCCAGCAGCTTGACGGGGGGGAACACCGGGGAGCTGTTTTTT
j_call: TRBJ2-2
v_call: TRBV5-6
d_call: TRBD2
cdr3_length: 15
clone_size: .

cdr3_aa: CASSLGRYNEQFF
cdr3_nt: TGTGCCAGCAGCTTGGGCAGGTACAATGAGCAGTTCTTC
j_call: TRBJ2-1
v_call: TRBV7-9
d_call: .
cdr3_length: 13
clone_size: .

cdr3_aa: CASAPYLGQGLGEQYF
cdr3_nt: TGTGCCAGCGCTCCTTATCTGGGACAGGGGTTGGGAGAGCAGTACTTC
j_call: TRBJ2-7
v_call: TRBV21-1
d_call: .
cdr3_length: 16
clone_size: once

cdr3_aa: CASSAGGDNSPLHF
cdr3_nt: TGTGCCAGTAGCGCAGGGGGCGATAATTCACCCCTCCACTTT
j_call: TRBJ1-6
v_call: TRBV19
d_call: TRBD1
cdr3_length: 14
clone_size: .

cdr3_aa: CASSLAGGTGRQNF
cdr3_nt: TGTGCCAGCAGCTTAGCGGGGGGGACAGGCAGGCAGAATTTT
j_call: TRBJ1-5
v_call: TRBV7-2
d_call: TRBD1
cdr3_length: 14
clone_size: .

cdr3_aa: CASSDIGALPRPYEQYF
cdr3_nt: TGTGCCAGCAGTGATATAGGGGCCTTACCTAGGCCCTACGAGCAGTACTTC
j_call: TRBJ2-7
v_call: TRBV6-1
d_call: .
cdr3_length: 17
clone_size: .

cdr3_aa: CASTDRAGQSDTQYF
cdr3_nt: TGTGCCAGCACCGACAGAGCGGGGCAGTCAGATACGCAGTATTTT
j_call: TRBJ2-3
v_call: TRBV7-8
d_call: TRBD2
cdr3_length: 15
clone_size: .

cdr3_aa: CASTLSTGTVHPELFF
cdr3_nt: TGTGCCAGTACCTTATCGACCGGGACAGTCCACCCGGAGCTGTTTTTT
j_call: TRBJ2-2
v_call: TRBV19
d_call: TRBD1
cdr3_length: 16
clone_size: .

cdr3_aa: CASSLKQTYTEAFF
cdr3_nt: TGTGCCAGCAGCTTAAAACAGACCTACACTGAAGCTTTCTTT
j_call: TRBJ1-1
v_call: TRBV7-8
d_call: .
cdr3_length: 14
clone_size: few

cdr3_aa: CASSQDRVYGELFF
cdr3_nt: TGCGCCAGCAGCCAAGATCGAGTGTACGGGGAGCTGTTTTTT
j_call: TRBJ2-2
v_call: TRBV4-3
d_call: .
cdr3_length: 14
clone_size: .

cdr3_aa: CASSVGTGPETQYF
cdr3_nt: TGTGCCAGCAGCGTGGGGACGGGGCCCGAGACCCAGTACTTC
j_call: TRBJ2-5
v_call: TRBV9
d_call: .
cdr3_length: 14
clone_size: .

cdr3_aa: CASSEQGSRQPQHF
cdr3_nt: TGTGCCAGCAGCGAACAGGGATCCCGCCAGCCCCAGCATTTT
j_call: TRBJ1-5
v_call: TRBV2
d_call: .
cdr3_length: 14
clone_size: .

cdr3_aa: CASSPWTGGFQETQYF
cdr3_nt: TGTGCCAGCAGTCCATGGACAGGGGGCTTCCAAGAGACCCAGTACTTC
j_call: TRBJ2-5
v_call: TRBV27
d_call: TRBD1
cdr3_length: 16
clone_size: .